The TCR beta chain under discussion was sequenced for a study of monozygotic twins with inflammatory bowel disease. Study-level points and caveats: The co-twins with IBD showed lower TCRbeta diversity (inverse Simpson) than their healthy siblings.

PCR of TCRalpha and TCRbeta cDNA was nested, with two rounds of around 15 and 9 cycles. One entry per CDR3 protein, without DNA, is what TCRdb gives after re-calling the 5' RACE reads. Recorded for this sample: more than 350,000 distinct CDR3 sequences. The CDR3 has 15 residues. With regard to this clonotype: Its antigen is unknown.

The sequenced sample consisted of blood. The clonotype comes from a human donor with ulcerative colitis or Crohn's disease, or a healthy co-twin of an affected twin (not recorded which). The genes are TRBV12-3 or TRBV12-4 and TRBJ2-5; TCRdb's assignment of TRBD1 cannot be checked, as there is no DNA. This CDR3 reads CASREGQVILGTQYF.